This is a list of T cell receptor beta chains from one sample in a study of blood T cells in healthy people across ages. MiXCR, run by TCRdb on the 5' RACE reads, gives a single entry per CDR3 protein. There are 700,000 to 850,000 distinct CDR3 sequences in the sample; under 40% occur only once, and approximately 12% lies in the top ten. The sequencing sample was made of blood. Receptor source: a man aged 18-30 years in good health. Each CDR3 is given with its conserved first and last residue. The order of the fields is J gene, D gene, V gene, clone size, CDR3 DNA, CDR3 protein. The D gene is left open where the match is weak. Expanded clones get a size class; other rows say once, few or many, or leave the size out.

j_call: TRBJ1-3
d_call: NA
v_call: TRBV9
clone_size: NA
cdr3_nt: TGTGCCAGCAGCGGCTCTTCGGGACCGCAATCTGGAAACACCATATATTTT
cdr3_aa: CASSGSSGPQSGNTIYF

j_call: TRBJ2-1
d_call: TRBD1
v_call: TRBV5-1
clone_size: NA
cdr3_nt: TGCGCCAGCAGTTACGACAGGGTCTCCTACAATGAGCAGTTCTTC
cdr3_aa: CASSYDRVSYNEQFF

j_call: TRBJ1-2
d_call: NA
v_call: TRBV4-1
clone_size: NA
cdr3_nt: TGCGCCAGCAACCTACAATCAACAGGAATCAGGGGCTACACCTTC
cdr3_aa: CASNLQSTGIRGYTF

j_call: TRBJ1-3
d_call: NA
v_call: TRBV30
clone_size: few
cdr3_nt: TGTGCCTGGACGAGCTGGGGGATCGGAAACACCATATATTTT
cdr3_aa: CAWTSWGIGNTIYF

j_call: TRBJ2-5
d_call: NA
v_call: TRBV29-1
clone_size: NA
cdr3_nt: TGCAGCGTTGAAGAGGTGCCGACCCAGTACTTC
cdr3_aa: CSVEEVPTQYF

j_call: TRBJ1-5
d_call: NA
v_call: TRBV6-2/TRBV6-3
clone_size: NA
cdr3_nt: TGTGCCAGCAGTAACAGTCCCGGTTTCAATCAGCCCCAGCATTTT
cdr3_aa: CASSNSPGFNQPQHF

j_call: TRBJ2-3
d_call: NA
v_call: TRBV6-2/TRBV6-3
clone_size: many
cdr3_nt: TGTGCCAGCAGTTACGGAGATACGCAGTATTTT
cdr3_aa: CASSYGDTQYF

j_call: TRBJ2-5
d_call: TRBD1
v_call: TRBV7-9
clone_size: many
cdr3_nt: TGTGCCAGCAGTCCCGGGACAGGGCAAGAGACCCAGTACTTC
cdr3_aa: CASSPGTGQETQYF

j_call: TRBJ2-4
d_call: NA
v_call: TRBV29-1
clone_size: many
cdr3_nt: TGCAGCGTCCTCAAAGCCCTGGAAAACATTCAGTACTTC
cdr3_aa: CSVLKALENIQYF

j_call: TRBJ2-1
d_call: TRBD1
v_call: TRBV7-6
clone_size: NA
cdr3_nt: TGTGCCAGCAGCTTAGCGGGACAGAAAGCCTACGAGCAGTTCTTC
cdr3_aa: CASSLAGQKAYEQFF

j_call: TRBJ1-2
d_call: NA
v_call: TRBV12-3/TRBV12-4
clone_size: few
cdr3_nt: TGTGCCAGCAGTTTGTTGGTCCAATATGGCTACACCTTC
cdr3_aa: CASSLLVQYGYTF

j_call: TRBJ2-1
d_call: TRBD1
v_call: TRBV24-1
clone_size: few
cdr3_nt: TGTGCCACCAGTGATTTGCTCGAGGGGGACAGAGCCTACAATGAGCAGTTCTTC
cdr3_aa: CATSDLLEGDRAYNEQFF

j_call: TRBJ1-1
d_call: TRBD1
v_call: TRBV4-3
clone_size: NA
cdr3_nt: TGCGCTAGCAGCCAAGACAGGGGGAACGATGAAGCTTTCTTT
cdr3_aa: CASSQDRGNDEAFF

j_call: TRBJ1-2
d_call: NA
v_call: TRBV6-6
clone_size: NA
cdr3_nt: TGTGCCAGCACCAGGGGCAACAGCTATGGCTACACCTTC
cdr3_aa: CASTRGNSYGYTF

j_call: TRBJ2-1
d_call: TRBD2
v_call: TRBV20-1
clone_size: NA
cdr3_nt: TGCAGTGCTTGGCTAGCGGGGGGTATATCCTACAATGAGCAGTTCTTC
cdr3_aa: CSAWLAGGISYNEQFF

j_call: TRBJ2-1
d_call: NA
v_call: TRBV20-1
clone_size: NA
cdr3_nt: TGCAGTGCTAGTGGGGAACCGAACAATGAGCAGTTCTTC
cdr3_aa: CSASGEPNNEQFF

j_call: TRBJ2-2
d_call: TRBD1
v_call: TRBV20-1
clone_size: few
cdr3_nt: TGCAGTGCAACGCCGGGACAGGGGAACACCGGGGAGCTGTTTTTT
cdr3_aa: CSATPGQGNTGELFF

j_call: TRBJ2-3
d_call: TRBD1
v_call: TRBV5-1
clone_size: few
cdr3_nt: TGCGCCAGCAGCCCGCCAGGGGGCCTAGGCACAGATACGCAGTATTTT
cdr3_aa: CASSPPGGLGTDTQYF

j_call: TRBJ2-7
d_call: TRBD1
v_call: TRBV7-3
clone_size: NA
cdr3_nt: TGTGCCAGCAGCTTAATTACGTGGGGACAGGGAAGCTACGAGCAGTACTTC
cdr3_aa: CASSLITWGQGSYEQYF

j_call: TRBJ2-3
d_call: NA
v_call: TRBV5-4
clone_size: few
cdr3_nt: TGTGCCAGCGGTGGGGCACCGAGCACAGATACGCAGTATTTT
cdr3_aa: CASGGAPSTDTQYF

j_call: TRBJ2-7
d_call: NA
v_call: TRBV5-1
clone_size: NA
cdr3_nt: TGCGCCAGCAGCGTGTTGGCAGGACTGTACGAGCAGTACTTC
cdr3_aa: CASSVLAGLYEQYF

j_call: TRBJ2-4
d_call: TRBD2
v_call: TRBV7-2
clone_size: NA
cdr3_nt: TGTGCCCGCAGCACTCTAGCGGGGGTCCCTCTGACCAAAAACATCCAGTACTTC
cdr3_aa: CARSTLAGVPLTKNIQYF

j_call: TRBJ1-5
d_call: TRBD1
v_call: TRBV12-3/TRBV12-4
clone_size: NA
cdr3_nt: TGTGCCAGCACCCCGGAAGGACAGGGAGCCCAGCCCCAGCATTTT
cdr3_aa: CASTPEGQGAQPQHF

j_call: TRBJ2-3
d_call: TRBD1
v_call: TRBV5-1
clone_size: few
cdr3_nt: TGCGCCAGCAGCTTGGGACAGGGCTGGGAGGATACGCAGTATTTT
cdr3_aa: CASSLGQGWEDTQYF

j_call: TRBJ2-3
d_call: TRBD1
v_call: TRBV20-1
clone_size: many
cdr3_nt: TGCAGTGCAGCCGGGACAGGCAGCACAGATACGCAGTATTTT
cdr3_aa: CSAAGTGSTDTQYF

j_call: TRBJ1-2
d_call: NA
v_call: TRBV29-1
clone_size: few
cdr3_nt: TGCAGCGTTGAATCCGGGGGAGGTGGCTACACCTTC
cdr3_aa: CSVESGGGGYTF

j_call: TRBJ2-3
d_call: NA
v_call: TRBV20-1
clone_size: few
cdr3_nt: TGCAGTGCTAGAGGTCCGGGCAGGGGTGGAACAGATACGCAGTATTTT
cdr3_aa: CSARGPGRGGTDTQYF

j_call: TRBJ1-1
d_call: NA
v_call: TRBV12-3/TRBV12-4
clone_size: few
cdr3_nt: TGTGCCAGCAGTCCCCTACAACGCACTGAAGCTTTCTTT
cdr3_aa: CASSPLQRTEAFF

j_call: TRBJ2-1
d_call: TRBD2
v_call: TRBV9
clone_size: NA
cdr3_nt: TGTGCCAGCAGCGTAGGACTAGCCAACGATGAGCAGTTCTTC
cdr3_aa: CASSVGLANDEQFF

j_call: TRBJ2-5
d_call: TRBD2
v_call: TRBV24-1
clone_size: NA
cdr3_nt: TGTGCCACCAGTGATTTGCGAGCGGGGATTCAAGAGACCCAGTACTTC
cdr3_aa: CATSDLRAGIQETQYF

j_call: TRBJ2-7
d_call: NA
v_call: TRBV6-6
clone_size: few
cdr3_nt: TGTGCCAGCAGTACACCTGGGCAGTATGGGGGTACCCAGTACTTC
cdr3_aa: CASSTPGQYGGTQYF

j_call: TRBJ2-1
d_call: TRBD1
v_call: TRBV28
clone_size: NA
cdr3_nt: TGTGCCAGCAGGGGACAGGTCAATGAGCAGTTCTTC
cdr3_aa: CASRGQVNEQFF

j_call: TRBJ2-1
d_call: NA
v_call: TRBV7-2
clone_size: few
cdr3_nt: TGTGCCAGCAGCTTAGATACGGGGGCGTACAATGAGCAGTTCTTC
cdr3_aa: CASSLDTGAYNEQFF

j_call: TRBJ2-6
d_call: NA
v_call: TRBV12-3/TRBV12-4
clone_size: few
cdr3_nt: TGTGCCAGCAGTTGGGGACTCTCTGGGGCCAACGTCCTGACTTTC
cdr3_aa: CASSWGLSGANVLTF

j_call: TRBJ1-5
d_call: NA
v_call: TRBV12-3/TRBV12-4
clone_size: few
cdr3_nt: TGTGCCAGCAACAATCAGGGCTATGGGGGCAATCAGCCCCAGCATTTT
cdr3_aa: CASNNQGYGGNQPQHF

j_call: TRBJ2-3
d_call: NA
v_call: TRBV5-1
clone_size: NA
cdr3_nt: TGCGCCAGCAGCTTTAGAGTAGCAATAGATACGCAGTATTTT
cdr3_aa: CASSFRVAIDTQYF

j_call: TRBJ2-2
d_call: TRBD2
v_call: TRBV2
clone_size: few
cdr3_nt: TGTGCCAGTAGTGCCCAAAGGGAGGGCACCGGGGAGCTGTTTTTT
cdr3_aa: CASSAQREGTGELFF

j_call: TRBJ2-5
d_call: TRBD1
v_call: TRBV6-5
clone_size: few
cdr3_nt: TGTGCCAGCAGTTCCCCGCCCGGACAGGGGGCATACGAGACCCAGTACTTC
cdr3_aa: CASSSPPGQGAYETQYF

j_call: TRBJ2-3
d_call: TRBD2
v_call: TRBV7-2
clone_size: few
cdr3_nt: TGTGCCAGCAGCCTCCGGGGCCGGCTAGCGGAATCTACAGCCACAGATACGCAGTATTTT
cdr3_aa: CASSLRGRLAESTATDTQYF

j_call: TRBJ2-3
d_call: TRBD1
v_call: TRBV29-1
clone_size: many
cdr3_nt: TGCAGCGTTGATGGGACAGGGGGAGATACGCAGTATTTT
cdr3_aa: CSVDGTGGDTQYF

j_call: TRBJ2-1
d_call: NA
v_call: TRBV12-3/TRBV12-4
clone_size: few
cdr3_nt: TGTGCCAGCAGTTTAGCGGTAGCCAACCGAGGTACCAGGGTTCGCAATGAGCAGTTCTTC
cdr3_aa: CASSLAVANRGTRVRNEQFF

j_call: TRBJ2-3
d_call: TRBD1
v_call: TRBV7-8
clone_size: few
cdr3_nt: TGTGCCAGCAGCTCGGGACAGGCCTTAAGGACAGATACGCAGTATTTT
cdr3_aa: CASSSGQALRTDTQYF

j_call: TRBJ2-5
d_call: TRBD2
v_call: TRBV5-1
clone_size: NA
cdr3_nt: TGCGCCAGCAGCTTGGAACACGAGGGAGGGGAGACCCAGTACTTC
cdr3_aa: CASSLEHEGGETQYF

j_call: TRBJ2-5
d_call: TRBD1
v_call: TRBV5-1
clone_size: NA
cdr3_nt: TGCGCCAGCAGCCCCCGGGACAGGGGTGGGGAAGAGACCCAGTACTTC
cdr3_aa: CASSPRDRGGEETQYF

j_call: TRBJ2-2
d_call: NA
v_call: TRBV7-3
clone_size: NA
cdr3_nt: TGTGCCAGCAGCCCGGGACTCGGTTCCGGGGAGCTGTTTTTT
cdr3_aa: CASSPGLGSGELFF

j_call: TRBJ1-2
d_call: NA
v_call: TRBV27
clone_size: once
cdr3_nt: TGTGCCAGCAGTTTTAAAGGCAGGAGCTATGGCTACACCTTC
cdr3_aa: CASSFKGRSYGYTF

j_call: TRBJ1-5
d_call: NA
v_call: TRBV5-1
clone_size: NA
cdr3_nt: TGCGCCAGCAGCTTGGCCGGACAGTCCCAGCCCCAGCATTTT
cdr3_aa: CASSLAGQSQPQHF

j_call: TRBJ2-3
d_call: NA
v_call: TRBV5-1
clone_size: many
cdr3_nt: TGTGCCAGCAGCCGCACAGGGAGCACAGATACGCAGTATTTT
cdr3_aa: CASSRTGSTDTQYF

j_call: TRBJ2-1
d_call: TRBD2
v_call: TRBV12-3/TRBV12-4
clone_size: once
cdr3_nt: TGTGCCAGCAGCGGGACTAGCGCCTACAATGAGCAGTTCTTC
cdr3_aa: CASSGTSAYNEQFF

j_call: TRBJ1-1
d_call: NA
v_call: TRBV27
clone_size: NA
cdr3_nt: TGTGCCAGCAGTCCGCGGATCTTACTAAACACTGAAGCTTTCTTT
cdr3_aa: CASSPRILLNTEAFF

j_call: TRBJ2-7
d_call: NA
v_call: TRBV12-3/TRBV12-4
clone_size: NA
cdr3_nt: TGTGCCAGCAGTTTGGCCGCGCTTGTCTACGAGCAGTACTTC
cdr3_aa: CASSLAALVYEQYF

j_call: TRBJ2-7
d_call: NA
v_call: TRBV7-2
clone_size: many
cdr3_nt: TGTGCCAGCAGCCCTAGGGCCTCTGTAACCTACGAGCAGTACTTC
cdr3_aa: CASSPRASVTYEQYF

j_call: TRBJ2-3
d_call: NA
v_call: TRBV9
clone_size: NA
cdr3_nt: TGTGCCAGCAGCGTAGTTCTGTCCACAGATACGCAGTATTTT
cdr3_aa: CASSVVLSTDTQYF